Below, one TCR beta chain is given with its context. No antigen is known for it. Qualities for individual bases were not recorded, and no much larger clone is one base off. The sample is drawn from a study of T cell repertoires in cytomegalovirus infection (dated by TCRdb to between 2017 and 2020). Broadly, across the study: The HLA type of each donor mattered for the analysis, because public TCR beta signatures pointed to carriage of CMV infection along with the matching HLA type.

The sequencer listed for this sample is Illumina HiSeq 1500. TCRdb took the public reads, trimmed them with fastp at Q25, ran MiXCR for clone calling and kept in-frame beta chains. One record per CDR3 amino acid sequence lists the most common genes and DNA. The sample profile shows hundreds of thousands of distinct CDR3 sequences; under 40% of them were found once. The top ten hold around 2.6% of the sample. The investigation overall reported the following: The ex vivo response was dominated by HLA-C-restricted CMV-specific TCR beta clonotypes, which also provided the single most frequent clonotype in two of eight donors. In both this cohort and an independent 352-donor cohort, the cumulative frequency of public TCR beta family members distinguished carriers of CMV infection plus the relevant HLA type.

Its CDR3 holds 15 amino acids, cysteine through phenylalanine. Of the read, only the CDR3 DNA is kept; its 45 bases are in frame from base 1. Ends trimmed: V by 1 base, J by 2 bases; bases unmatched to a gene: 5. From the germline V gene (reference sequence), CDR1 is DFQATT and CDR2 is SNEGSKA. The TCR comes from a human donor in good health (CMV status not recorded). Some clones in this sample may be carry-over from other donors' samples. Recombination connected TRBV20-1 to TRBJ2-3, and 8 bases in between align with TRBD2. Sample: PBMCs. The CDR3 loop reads CSARGASGYTDTQYF. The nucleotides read TGCAGTGCTAGAGGGGCTAGCGGGTACACAGATACGCAGTATTTT.